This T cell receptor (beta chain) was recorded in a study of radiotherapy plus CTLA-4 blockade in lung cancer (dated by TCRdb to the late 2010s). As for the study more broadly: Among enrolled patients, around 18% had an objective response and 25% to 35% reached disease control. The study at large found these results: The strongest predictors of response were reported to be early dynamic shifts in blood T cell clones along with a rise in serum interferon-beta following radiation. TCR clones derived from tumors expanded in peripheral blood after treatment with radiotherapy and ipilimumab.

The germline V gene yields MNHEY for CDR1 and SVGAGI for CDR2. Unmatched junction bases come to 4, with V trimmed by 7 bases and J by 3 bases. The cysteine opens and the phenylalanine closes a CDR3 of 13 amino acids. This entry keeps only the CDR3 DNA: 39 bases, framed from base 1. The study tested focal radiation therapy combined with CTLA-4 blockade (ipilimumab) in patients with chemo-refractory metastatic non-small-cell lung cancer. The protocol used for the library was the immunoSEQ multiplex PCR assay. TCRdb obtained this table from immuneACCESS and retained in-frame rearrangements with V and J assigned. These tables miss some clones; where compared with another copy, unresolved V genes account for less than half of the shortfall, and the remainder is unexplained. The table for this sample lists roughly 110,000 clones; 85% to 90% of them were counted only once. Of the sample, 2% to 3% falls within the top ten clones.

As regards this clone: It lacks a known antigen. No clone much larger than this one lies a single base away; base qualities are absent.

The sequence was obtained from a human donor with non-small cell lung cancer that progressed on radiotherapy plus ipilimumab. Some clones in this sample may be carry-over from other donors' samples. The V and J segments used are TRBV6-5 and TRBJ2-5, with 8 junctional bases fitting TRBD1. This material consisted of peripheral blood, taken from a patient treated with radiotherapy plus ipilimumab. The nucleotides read TGTGCCAGCACCCCGGGACAGGAAGAGACCCAGTACTTC. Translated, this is CASTPGQEETQYF.